This T cell receptor (beta chain) was sequenced for a study of spatial heterogeneity in lung cancer. Findings and limits, study-wide: Counts of expanded intratumoral alpha and beta TCRs tracked tumor mutation counts.

Sample time point: sample taken at primary tumor resection. The donors comprised about 70 untreated early-stage non-small cell lung cancer patients. No cell sorting; template was whole RNA from tumor, lung tissue or PBMC. In regard to this clonotype: Its target is not known.

A distinct unique molecular identifier was carried by each TCR cDNA molecule. Each CDR3 protein gets one entry after TCRdb re-called the 5' RACE reads with MiXCR. Of about 12,000 distinct CDR3 sequences listed, roughly 5.2% are singletons. The sequence derives from a male donor with early-stage non-small cell lung cancer. The sequencing here drew on lung tumor tissue, taken at surgery.

This CDR3 is CASSSGQGDGYTF. For the CDR3, the DNA is TGTGCCAGCAGCTCGGGACAGGGGGATGGCTACACCTTC. The chain combines TRBV5-6 with TRBJ1-2; TRBD1 aligns across 11 bases. Per the germline V gene, CDR1 is SGHDT and CDR2 is YYEEEE. The CDR3 runs 13 residues. Trimming at V came to 3 bases and at J to 6 bases, leaving 1 base not matched to a gene.